The T cell receptor beta chain under discussion was sequenced for a study of blood T cell repertoires in COVID-19. V dropped 5 bases and J dropped 1 base, with 14 bases sitting between them. The CDR3 is 15 residues long. Germline assignment: CDR1 SGHAT and CDR2 FQDESV (reference sequence). The data were produced by immunoSEQ multiplex PCR, yet TCRdb's version contains in-frame clones alone and is incomplete. The sample carries around 300,000 clones, about 87% recorded once. The V call is TRBV11-1, the J call TRBJ1-1; TRBD1 might be the D (6 bases). Sequencing used PBMCs or T cells enriched from blood (not recorded which). This receptor was identified in a woman in her fifties or sixties who had recovered from COVID-19. The chain's CDR3 is CASSRVDRPNTEAFF. CDR3 nucleotides: TGTGCCAGCAGCCGGGTCGACAGGCCGAACACTGAAGCTTTCTTT.